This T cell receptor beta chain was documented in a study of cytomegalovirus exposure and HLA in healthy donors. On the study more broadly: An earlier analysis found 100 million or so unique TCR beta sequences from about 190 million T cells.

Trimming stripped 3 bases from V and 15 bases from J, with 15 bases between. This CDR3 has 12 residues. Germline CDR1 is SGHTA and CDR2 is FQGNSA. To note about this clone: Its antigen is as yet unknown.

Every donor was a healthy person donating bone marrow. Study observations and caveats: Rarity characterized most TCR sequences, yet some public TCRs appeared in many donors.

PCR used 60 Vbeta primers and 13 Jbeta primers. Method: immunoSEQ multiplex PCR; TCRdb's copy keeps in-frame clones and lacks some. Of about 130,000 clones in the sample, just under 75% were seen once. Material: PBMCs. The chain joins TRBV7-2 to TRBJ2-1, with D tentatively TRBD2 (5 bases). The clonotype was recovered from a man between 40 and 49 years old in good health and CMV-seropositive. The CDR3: CASSFPPSRPFF. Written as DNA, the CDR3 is TGTGCCAGCAGCTTTCCGCCTAGCCGGCCGTTCTTC.